One T cell receptor (beta chain) is described in this entry. This sample is drawn from a study of T cell responses to AZD1222 COVID-19 vaccine. The repertoire was sequenced with immunoSEQ multiplex PCR; TCRdb's copy has only in-frame clones and lacks some. In the table there are more than 100,000 clones, about 90% of which are singletons. The J segment lost 4 bases and the V segment lost 5 bases, leaving 3 bases of the junction unmatched. Germline V CDR1 and CDR2: KGHDR, SFDVKD. This CDR3 is 13 amino acids long. The TCR originated in an adult in good health. The chain joins TRBV24-1 to TRBJ1-2, with 7 bases that match TRBD1. Sequences were derived from peripheral blood, sampled on day 0 of AZD1222 vaccination. CDR3 sequence: CATSGDSFYGYTF. The CDR3 DNA follows: TGTGCCACCAGTGGGGACAGCTTCTATGGCTACACCTTC.